Presented here are 23 T cell receptor beta chains from one specimen sequenced in a study of identical twins. MiXCR was run by TCRdb on the 5' RACE reads, yielding one entry per CDR3 protein. This sample has around 1.7 million distinct CDR3 sequences; around a third occur once, and the top ten carry approximately 0.25%. The specimen was cord blood. The receptors were sampled from a newborn girl in good health.

The chain joins TRBV7-8 to TRBJ2-7; D unresolved. The ends were cut back, 2 bases at V and 4 bases at J, with 15 bases in the middle. Germline-derived CDR1 and CDR2 are SGHVS and FQNEAQ. This CDR3 is 15 amino acids long. This chain's CDR3 is CASSLPRTNPYEQYF. CDR3 bases: TGTGCCAGCAGCTTACCGCGGACGAACCCATACGAGCAGTACTTC.

This clonotype has ten or more counts. V and J are TRBV12-3 or TRBV12-4 and TRBJ1-2; tentative D call: TRBD1 (6 bases). The CDR3 loop spans 13 amino acids. Trimming removed 3 bases at V and 4 bases at J, with 9 bases between. The CDR3 DNA reads TGTGCCAGCAGTTTCGACAGGCGCTATGGCTACACCTTC. Encoded protein: CASSFDRRYGYTF.

This clonotype was counted ten times or more. The chain combines TRBV7-2 with TRBJ2-3; D unresolved. The CDR3 length is 13 residues. The V end lost 2 bases, the J end lost 0 bases, and 3 bases lay between the germline ends. CDR1 is SGHTA, CDR2 FQGNSA, per germline. CDR3 sequence (DNA): TGTGCCAGCAGCTTACCCAGCACAGATACGCAGTATTTT. Translated, it gives CASSLPSTDTQYF.

This clonotype was counted only a few times. J is TRBJ2-1 and V is TRBV29-1; 14 positions match TRBD2. The trim removed 8 bases at V and 7 bases at J, leaving 10 bases unmatched. CDR3 size: 15 residues. Germline values: CDR1 SQVTM, CDR2 ANQGSEA. The CDR3 DNA follows: TGCAGCCACGGGACTAGCGGGGGATACGAAAATGAGCAGTTCTTC. Translated, it gives CSHGTSGGYENEQFF.

This clonotype turned up a few times. V is TRBV9 and J is TRBJ2-5; TRBD2 is a possible D gene (5 bases). Per germline, CDR1 SGDLS and CDR2 YYNGEE. The CDR3 totals 15 residues. V shed 1 base and J shed 5 bases, with 15 bases lying between them. CDR3 amino acids: CASSVSSGRRETQYF. DNA for the CDR3: TGTGCCAGCAGCGTAAGCAGTGGGAGAAGGGAGACCCAGTACTTC.

In this sample, this clonotype turned up a few times. The chain has TRBV20-1 and TRBJ2-3; 7 nucleotides match TRBD2. CDR1 is DFQATT, CDR2 SNEGSKA, per germline (reference sequence). Trimming took 6 bases from V and 0 from J; bases not matched to a gene: 12. The length of the CDR3 is 16 residues. CDR3 coding DNA: TGCAGTGCCTGCGTCCCTAGCGGTTTAAGCACAGATACGCAGTATTTT. It is translated as CSACVPSGLSTDTQYF.

This clonotype was recorded at least ten times. J is TRBJ2-7 and V is TRBV20-1; no firm D call. The CDR3 contains 14 residues. V lost 3 bases, J lost 0 bases, and 12 bases lay in between. Germline V CDR1 and CDR2: DFQATT, SNEGSKA (reference sequence). The CDR3 here is CSASPWTSSYEQYF. The CDR3 DNA sequence: TGCAGTGCTAGCCCGTGGACGAGCTCCTACGAGCAGTACTTC.

The rearrangement joins TRBV25-1 to TRBJ2-1; TRBD2 aligns across 8 bases. Germline lookup yields CDR1 MGHDK and CDR2 SYGVNS. Germline trimming cut 7 bases from V and 8 bases from J; bases unmatched to any gene: 4. This CDR3 has 12 residues. The CDR3 here is CASTLAGHEQFF. The CDR3 bases are TGTGCCAGCACCTTAGCGGGGCATGAGCAGTTCTTC.

V usage is TRBV28 and J usage is TRBJ2-5, with a tentative D call TRBD1 (5 bases). Germline V gene sequence: CDR1 MDHEN, CDR2 SYDVKM. The CDR3 is 13 residues long. With 2 bases removed from V and 11 bases from J, the gap between germline ends came to 15 bases. CDR3 coding DNA: TGTGCCAGCAGTTTAAATCAGGGCAATGAGCAGTACTTC. Protein: CASSLNQGNEQYF.

This chain links TRBV7-2 with TRBJ2-5, with no clear D. The CDR3 contains 13 residues. Trimming pared 1 base from V and 6 bases from J, leaving 9 bases between. CDR1 and CDR2 from the germline V gene are SGHTA and FQGNSA. CDR3 in amino acids: CASSLVSGQTQYF. The CDR3 nucleotides read TGTGCCAGCAGCTTAGTCTCTGGACAGACCCAGTACTTC.

The chain has TRBV9 and TRBJ1-4; tentatively, D is TRBD1 (5 bases). The V end lost 3 bases, the J end lost 0 bases, and 9 bases lay between the germline ends. Germline-derived CDR1 and CDR2 are SGDLS and YYNGEE. The CDR3 runs 15 residues. CDR3 coding DNA: TGTGCCAGCAGCGCGCGGGGGACAACTAATGAAAAACTGTTTTTT. The encoded protein is CASSARGTTNEKLFF. Complete variable domain (other parts from reference TRBV9 and TRBJ1-4): DSGVTQTPKHLITATGQRVTLRCSPRSGDLSVYWYQQSLDQGLQFLIQYYNGEERAKGNILERFSAQQFPDLHSELNLSSLELGDSALYFCASSARGTTNEKLFFGSGTQLSVL.

This clonotype was picked up many times. The rearrangement links TRBV29-1 to TRBJ2-5; the D call may be TRBD1 or TRBD2 (5 bases each). V dropped 8 bases and J dropped 1 base, with 14 bases sitting between them. The CDR3 is 13 residues long. Germline assignment: CDR1 SQVTM and CDR2 ANQGSEA. The CDR3 region is CSHDWGTQETQYF. The CDR3 DNA is TGCAGCCATGATTGGGGGACCCAAGAGACCCAGTACTTC.

The count of this clonotype is one. This chain uses TRBV20-1 with TRBJ2-2, with a possible D match to TRBD1 (6 bases). This CDR3 spans 13 amino acids. Trimming shortened V by 3 bases and J by 6 bases, and 11 bases separated the two germline ends. Germline lookup yields CDR1 DFQATT and CDR2 SNEGSKA (reference sequence). The DNA for the CDR3 is TGCAGTGCTAGGAACAGGGTAGCCGGGGAGCTGTTTTTT. This codes for CSARNRVAGELFF.

The chain couples TRBV20-1 to TRBJ2-5; D remains unclear. V was cut by 4 bases and J by 3 bases, with 9 bases left in between. CDR1 is DFQATT and CDR2 is SNEGSKA in the germline V gene (reference sequence). This CDR3 comprises 12 residues. CDR3 sequence (DNA): TGCAGTGCTAACAATGTTGAAGAGACCCAGTACTTC. It translates to CSANNVEETQYF.

Turning to this clonotype: Since a much larger clone is just one base distant, this may be a read error. This chain uses TRBV4-2 with TRBJ2-1; no clear D gene. CDR1 and CDR2 (germline): LGHNA, YNFKEQ. This CDR3 contains 13 residues. The V end lost 0 bases, the J end lost 10 bases, and 10 bases lay between the germline ends. The CDR3 bases are TGTGCCAGCAGCCAAGAGTCCTCCTACGAGCAGTTCTTC. Translation gives CASSQESSYEQFF.

The sample holds many counts of this clonotype. The rearrangement links TRBV12-3 or TRBV12-4 to TRBJ1-2; D gene unclear. The CDR3 length is 14 residues. The V and J ends lost 5 bases and 0 bases respectively, with 10 bases between them. The CDR3 here is CASSRRWTNYGYTF. CDR3 sequence (DNA): TGTGCCAGCAGTCGGAGGTGGACTAACTATGGCTACACCTTC.

This chain connects TRBV20-1 to TRBJ1-3; D not certain. V lost 1 base and J 4 bases, leaving 8 bases between the germline ends. Germline CDR1 DFQATT, CDR2 SNEGSKA (reference sequence). CDR3 size: 13 residues. CDR3 coding DNA: TGCAGTGCTAGAGGTGACAAGGGAAACACCATATATTTT. Amino acids: CSARGDKGNTIYF.

The CDR3 loop is CASSQTDWNYGYTF. CDR3 bases: TGTGCCAGCAGCCAAACTGACTGGAACTATGGCTACACCTTC. J is TRBJ1-2 and V is TRBV3-1; D call uncertain. The ends were cut back, 2 bases at V and 2 bases at J, with 9 bases in the middle. The V gene's germline CDR1 is LGHDT and CDR2 YNNKEL (reference sequence). There are 14 residues in the CDR3.

This clonotype was seen a few times. The chain combines TRBV28 with TRBJ2-3; 7 bases match TRBD1. Unmatched junction bases numbered 4, after V lost 3 bases and J lost 4 bases. CDR1 and CDR2 (germline): MDHEN, SYDVKM. The CDR3 loop spans 14 amino acids. The CDR3 loop reads CASSLQQGADTQYF. The CDR3 region has the DNA TGTGCCAGCAGTTTGCAGCAGGGGGCAGATACGCAGTATTTT.

The chain links TRBV9 to TRBJ2-5; 10 nucleotides line up with TRBD2. V was pared by 0 bases and J by 11 bases, with 10 bases of the junction left unmatched. The CDR3 has 15 amino acids. Germline CDR1 and CDR2: SGDLS and YYNGEE. The CDR3 DNA reads as TGTGCCAGCAGCGTAGTGTCTAGCGGGAGTGGTGAGCAGTACTTC. It is translated as CASSVVSSGSGEQYF.

This clonotype was seen just once. The chain combines TRBV24-1 with TRBJ2-5; tentatively, D is TRBD1 (6 bases). Trimming removed 7 bases from V and 5 bases from J, with 16 bases in between. CDR1 and CDR2 from the germline V gene are KGHDR and SFDVKD. The CDR3 extends over 14 amino acids. The CDR3 coding sequence is TGTGCCACCAGCCCGAACAGGGTCACGGAGACCCAGTACTTC. Its translation: CATSPNRVTETQYF.

This chain connects TRBV6-1 to TRBJ2-1; TRBD2 matches at 16 bases. Germline CDR1 MNHNS, CDR2 SASEGT. Trimming took 5 bases from V and 4 from J; bases not matched to a gene: 5. This CDR3 is 17 amino acids long. DNA for the CDR3: TGTGCCAGCAGTCGCCCGGGACTAGCGGGAGGGTACAATGAGCAGTTCTTC. Its translation is CASSRPGLAGGYNEQFF.

V gene TRBV11-1 combines with J gene TRBJ2-3, with 10 bases lining up with TRBD2. Germline V lookup: CDR1 SGHAT, CDR2 FQDESV (reference sequence). This CDR3 has 19 residues. Trimming took 0 bases from V and 6 from J; bases not matched to a gene: 15. For the CDR3, the DNA is TGTGCCAGCAGCTTAGCCCCACTAGCGGGGCTACTATTACACGATACGCAGTATTTT. It is translated as CASSLAPLAGLLLHDTQYF.